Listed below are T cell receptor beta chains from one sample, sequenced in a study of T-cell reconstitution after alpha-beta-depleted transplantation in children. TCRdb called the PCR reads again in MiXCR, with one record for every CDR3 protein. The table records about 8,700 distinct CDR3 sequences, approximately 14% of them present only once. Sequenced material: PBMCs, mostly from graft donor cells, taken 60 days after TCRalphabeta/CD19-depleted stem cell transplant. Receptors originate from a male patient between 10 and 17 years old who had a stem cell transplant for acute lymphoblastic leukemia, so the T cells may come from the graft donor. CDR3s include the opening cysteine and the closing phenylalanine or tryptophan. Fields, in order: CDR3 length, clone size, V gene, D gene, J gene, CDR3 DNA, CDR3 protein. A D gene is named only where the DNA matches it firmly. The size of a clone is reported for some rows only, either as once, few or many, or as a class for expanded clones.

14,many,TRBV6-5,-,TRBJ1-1,TGTGCCAGCAGCTATGTCCCAGGGCGGACTGAAGCTTTCTTT,CASSYVPGRTEAFF
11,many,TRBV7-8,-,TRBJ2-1,TGTGCCAGCAGCTTACTCAATGAGCAGTTCTTC,CASSLLNEQFF
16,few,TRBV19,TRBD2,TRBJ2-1,TGTGCCAGTAGTGCGCTACGACTAGCGGGGGGGAATGAGCAGTTCTTC,CASSALRLAGGNEQFF
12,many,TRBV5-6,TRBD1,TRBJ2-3,TGTGCCACCAACAGGGGGTGGGATACGCAGTATTTT,CATNRGWDTQYF
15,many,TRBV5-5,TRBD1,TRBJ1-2,TGTGCCAGTAAGAGACAGGGGGTAATCATTAATGGCTACACCTTC,CASKRQGVIINGYTF
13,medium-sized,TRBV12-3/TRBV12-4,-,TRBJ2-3,TGTGCCAGCAGCCCGGCGGGCCCAGATACGCAGTATTTT,CASSPAGPDTQYF
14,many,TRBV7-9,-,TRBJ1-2,TGTGCCAGCAGCTTACTCGACCAGAACTATGGCTACACCTTC,CASSLLDQNYGYTF
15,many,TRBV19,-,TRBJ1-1,TGTGCCAGTACCCGTTCCGCCCGGTGGGACACTGAAGCTTTCTTT,CASTRSARWDTEAFF
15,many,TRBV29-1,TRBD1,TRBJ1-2,TGCAGCGGCCTAACAGGGGGTCCAGTTAACTATGGCTACACCTTC,CSGLTGGPVNYGYTF
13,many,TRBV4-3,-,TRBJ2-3,TGCGCCAGCAGCCAGGTTCTTTTGGGTACGCAGTATTTT,CASSQVLLGTQYF
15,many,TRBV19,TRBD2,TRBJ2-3,TGTGCCAGTAGGCAAACTAGCGGGAGTACAGATACGCAGTATTTT,CASRQTSGSTDTQYF
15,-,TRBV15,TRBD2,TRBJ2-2,TGTGCCACCACCCCGCTAGCGGGAGGATCCGGGGAGCTGTTTTTT,CATTPLAGGSGELFF
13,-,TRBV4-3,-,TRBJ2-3,TGCGCCAGCAGCCAGCCCCCGGCAGATACGCAGTATTTT,CASSQPPADTQYF
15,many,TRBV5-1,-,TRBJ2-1,TGCGCCAGCAGCTTGGCCACGGCCGACGGCGATGAGCAGTTCTTC,CASSLATADGDEQFF
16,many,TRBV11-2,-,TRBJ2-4,TGTGCCAGCAGCACGCGAATGGGGGTGGGCAAAAACATTCAGTACTTC,CASSTRMGVGKNIQYF
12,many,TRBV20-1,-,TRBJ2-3,TGCAGTAGGAGCCAGGGCACAGATACGCAGTATTTT,CSRSQGTDTQYF
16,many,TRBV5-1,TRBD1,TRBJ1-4,TGCGCCAGCAGCCCCGGGACAGGGGCTCGTAATGAAAAACTGTTTTTT,CASSPGTGARNEKLFF
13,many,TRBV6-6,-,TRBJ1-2,TGTGCCAGCAGTTACTCGGGCAGGGAGGGCTACACCTTC,CASSYSGREGYTF
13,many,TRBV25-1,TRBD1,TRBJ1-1,TGTGCCAGCGGCCCGAGACAGGGTAAAGAAGCTTTCTTT,CASGPRQGKEAFF
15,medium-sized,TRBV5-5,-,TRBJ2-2,TGTGCCAGCAGCTCAGCAGGGTTTGGCACCGGGGAGCTGTTTTTT,CASSSAGFGTGELFF
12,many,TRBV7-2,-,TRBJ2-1,TGTGCCAGCAGCTACGGCTACAATGAGCAGTTCTTC,CASSYGYNEQFF
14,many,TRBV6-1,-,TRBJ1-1,TGTGCCAGCAGTGAATGGACGGGCGGGACTGAAGCTTTCTTT,CASSEWTGGTEAFF
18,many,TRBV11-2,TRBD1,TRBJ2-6,TGTGCCAGCAGCCCCAGGACAGGGAGCGAGAGTGGGGCCAACGTCCTGACTTTC,CASSPRTGSESGANVLTF
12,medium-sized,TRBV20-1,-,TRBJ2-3,TGCAGTGCTTCCCTCGGCACAGATACGCAGTATTTT,CSASLGTDTQYF
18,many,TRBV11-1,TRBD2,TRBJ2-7,TGTGCCAGCAGCAGCCCCGGACGGACTAGCGGGAATCCCTACGAGCAGTACTTC,CASSSPGRTSGNPYEQYF
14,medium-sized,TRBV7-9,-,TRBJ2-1,TGTGCCAGCAGCTTTGCCTTCTCCTACAATGAGCAGTTCTTC,CASSFAFSYNEQFF
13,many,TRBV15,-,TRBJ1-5,TGTGCCACCAGCAGCAACTCCGACCGGCCCCAGCATTTT,CATSSNSDRPQHF
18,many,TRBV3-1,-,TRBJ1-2,TGTGCCAGCAGCCAACCTGTAAGGGGGATTGGAACTACGGATGGCTACACCTTC,CASSQPVRGIGTTDGYTF
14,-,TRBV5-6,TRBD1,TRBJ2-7,TGTGCCAGCAGCTATGACAGGGCGACTTACGAGCAGTACTTC,CASSYDRATYEQYF
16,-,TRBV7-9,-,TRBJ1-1,TGTGCCAGCAGCAATACGGACAGTGGCTTAAACACTGAAGCTTTCTTT,CASSNTDSGLNTEAFF
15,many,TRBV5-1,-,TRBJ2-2,TGCGCCAGCAGCTTGATTGCGGGAAACACCGGGGAGCTGTTTTTT,CASSLIAGNTGELFF
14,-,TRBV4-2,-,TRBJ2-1,TGTGCCATGGGCCCCGGGCTCCTCGCGGGTGAGCAGTTCTTC,CAMGPGLLAGEQFF